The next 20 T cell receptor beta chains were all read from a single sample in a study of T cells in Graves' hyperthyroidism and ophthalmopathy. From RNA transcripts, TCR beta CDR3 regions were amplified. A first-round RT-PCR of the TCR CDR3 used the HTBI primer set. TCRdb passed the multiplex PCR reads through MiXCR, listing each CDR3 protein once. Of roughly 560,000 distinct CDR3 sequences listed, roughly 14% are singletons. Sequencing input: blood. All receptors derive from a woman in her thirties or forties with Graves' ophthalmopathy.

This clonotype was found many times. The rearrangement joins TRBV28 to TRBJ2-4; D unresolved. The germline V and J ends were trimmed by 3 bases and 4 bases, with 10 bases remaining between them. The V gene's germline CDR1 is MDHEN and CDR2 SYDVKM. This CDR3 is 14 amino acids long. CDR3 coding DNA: TGTGCCAGCAGTTTTTGGACGGATAAAAACATTCAGTACTTC. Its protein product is CASSFWTDKNIQYF. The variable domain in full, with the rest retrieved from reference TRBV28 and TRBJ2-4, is DVKVTQSSRYLVKRTGEKVFLECVQDMDHENMFWYRQDPGLGLRLIYFSYDVKMKEKGDIPEGYSVSREKKERFSLILESASTNQTSMYLCASSFWTDKNIQYFGAGTRLSVL.

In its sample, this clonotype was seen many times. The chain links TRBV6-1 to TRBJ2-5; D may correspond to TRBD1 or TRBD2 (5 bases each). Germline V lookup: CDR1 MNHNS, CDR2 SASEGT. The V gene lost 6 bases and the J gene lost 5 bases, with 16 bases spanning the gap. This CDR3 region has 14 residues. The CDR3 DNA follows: TGTGCCAGCAGGGACCGCAGGGAGTTGGAGACCCAGTACTTC. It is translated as CASRDRRELETQYF.

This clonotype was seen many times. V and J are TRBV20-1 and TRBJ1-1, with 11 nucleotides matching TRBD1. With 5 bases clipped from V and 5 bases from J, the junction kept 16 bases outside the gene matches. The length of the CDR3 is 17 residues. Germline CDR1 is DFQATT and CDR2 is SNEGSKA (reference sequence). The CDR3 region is CSAGRIWTGGARTEAFF. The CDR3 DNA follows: TGCAGTGCTGGAAGAATCTGGACAGGGGGCGCGAGGACTGAAGCTTTCTTT.

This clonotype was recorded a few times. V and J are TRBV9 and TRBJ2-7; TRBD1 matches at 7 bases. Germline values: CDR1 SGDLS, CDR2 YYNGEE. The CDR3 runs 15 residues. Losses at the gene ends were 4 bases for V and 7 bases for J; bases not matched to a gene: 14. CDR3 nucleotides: TGTGCCAGCAGCTCGTGGGTAAACAGGGGAACGGAGCAGTACTTC. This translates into CASSSWVNRGTEQYF.

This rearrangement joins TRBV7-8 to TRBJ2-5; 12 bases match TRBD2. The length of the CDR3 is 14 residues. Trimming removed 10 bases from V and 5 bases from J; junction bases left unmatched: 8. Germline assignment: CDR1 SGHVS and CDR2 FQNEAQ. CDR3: CATRLAGAKETQYF. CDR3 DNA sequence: TGTGCCACTAGACTAGCGGGAGCGAAGGAGACCCAGTACTTC.

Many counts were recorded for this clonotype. The CDR3 DNA sequence: TGCAGTGCTCCATCGACTAGCGGGGTCTCCTACGAGCAGTACTTC. Its protein is CSAPSTSGVSYEQYF. The chain has TRBV20-1 and TRBJ2-7, with 11 nucleotides matching TRBD2. The CDR3 length is 15 residues. CDR1 and CDR2 from the germline V gene are DFQATT and SNEGSKA (reference sequence). Trimming took 5 bases from V and 0 from J; bases not matched to a gene: 6.

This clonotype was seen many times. Written as DNA, the CDR3 is TGTGCCAGCAGTGAGGACTTTGGTGGCAAAAACATTCAGTACTTC. As protein: CASSEDFGGKNIQYF. The rearrangement joins TRBV2 to TRBJ2-4; possibly TRBD2 for D (5 bases). The CDR3 runs 15 residues. Germline CDR1 and CDR2: SNHLY and FYNNEI. V was cut by 3 bases and J by 3 bases, with 12 bases left in between.

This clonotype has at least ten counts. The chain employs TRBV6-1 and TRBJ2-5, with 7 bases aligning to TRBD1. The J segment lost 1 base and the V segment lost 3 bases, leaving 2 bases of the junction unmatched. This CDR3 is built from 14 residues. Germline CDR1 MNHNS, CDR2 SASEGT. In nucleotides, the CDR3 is TGTGCCAGCAGTGAGGGGGACAGCCAAGAGACCCAGTACTTC. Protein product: CASSEGDSQETQYF.

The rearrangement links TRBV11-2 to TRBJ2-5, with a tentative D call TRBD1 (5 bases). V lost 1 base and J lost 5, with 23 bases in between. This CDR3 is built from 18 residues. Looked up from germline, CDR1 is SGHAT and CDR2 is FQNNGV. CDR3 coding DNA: TGTGCCAGCAGCTTAGTGTCATTGCTCGCAGGGCGGCAGGAGACCCAGTACTTC. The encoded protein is CASSLVSLLAGRQETQYF.

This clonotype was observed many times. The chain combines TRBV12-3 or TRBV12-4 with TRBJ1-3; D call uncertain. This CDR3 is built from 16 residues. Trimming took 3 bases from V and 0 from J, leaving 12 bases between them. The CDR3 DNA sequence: TGTGCCAGCAGTTTTAACTATCTGAACTCTGGAAACACCATATATTTT. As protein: CASSFNYLNSGNTIYF.

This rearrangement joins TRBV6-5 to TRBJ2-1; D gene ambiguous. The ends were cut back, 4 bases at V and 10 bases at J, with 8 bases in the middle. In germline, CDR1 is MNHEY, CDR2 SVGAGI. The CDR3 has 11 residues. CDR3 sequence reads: CASSSRNEQFF. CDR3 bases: TGTGCCAGCAGTTCGAGGAACGAGCAGTTCTTC.

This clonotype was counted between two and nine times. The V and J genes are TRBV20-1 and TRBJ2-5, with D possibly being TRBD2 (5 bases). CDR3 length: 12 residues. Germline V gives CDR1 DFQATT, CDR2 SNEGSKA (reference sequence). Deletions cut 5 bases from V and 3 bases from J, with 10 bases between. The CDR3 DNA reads TGCAGTGCTGTTACTAGAAAAGAGACCCAGTACTTC. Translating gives CSAVTRKETQYF.

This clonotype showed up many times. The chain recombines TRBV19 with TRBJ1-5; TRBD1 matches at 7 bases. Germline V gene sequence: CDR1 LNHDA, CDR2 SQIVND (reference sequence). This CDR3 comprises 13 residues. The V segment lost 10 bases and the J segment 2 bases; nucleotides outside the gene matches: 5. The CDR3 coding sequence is TGTGCCACGACAGGGTTAGGCAATCAGCCCCAGCATTTT. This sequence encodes CATTGLGNQPQHF.

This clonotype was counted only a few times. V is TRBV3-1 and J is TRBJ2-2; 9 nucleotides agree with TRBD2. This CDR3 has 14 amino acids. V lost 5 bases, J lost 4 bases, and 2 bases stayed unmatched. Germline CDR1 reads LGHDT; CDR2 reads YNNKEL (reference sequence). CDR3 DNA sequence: TGTGCCAGCAGCGAGGGACTAGCCACCGGGGAGCTGTTTTTT. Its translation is CASSEGLATGELFF.

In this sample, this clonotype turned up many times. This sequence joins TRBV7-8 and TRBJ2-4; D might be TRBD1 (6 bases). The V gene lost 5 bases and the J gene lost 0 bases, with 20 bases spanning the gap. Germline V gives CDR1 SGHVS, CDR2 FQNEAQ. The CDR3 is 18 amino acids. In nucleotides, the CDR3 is TGTGCCAGCAGCCAATCAGGACAGCCCATACTAGCCAAAAACATTCAGTACTTC. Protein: CASSQSGQPILAKNIQYF. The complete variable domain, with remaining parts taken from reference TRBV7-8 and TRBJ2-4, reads GAGVSQSPRYKVAKRGQDVALRCDPISGHVSLFWYQQALGQGPEFLTYFQNEAQLDKSGLPSDRFFAERPEGSVSTLKIQRTQQEDSAVYLCASSQSGQPILAKNIQYFGAGTRLSVL.

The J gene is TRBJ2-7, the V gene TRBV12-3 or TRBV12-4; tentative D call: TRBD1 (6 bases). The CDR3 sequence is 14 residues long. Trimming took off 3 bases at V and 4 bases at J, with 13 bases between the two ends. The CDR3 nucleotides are TGTGCCAGCAGTTTCCAAACAGGGCTTTACGAGCAGTACTTC. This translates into CASSFQTGLYEQYF.

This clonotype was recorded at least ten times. Here the CDR3 DNA reads TGTGCCAGCAGCTCCTGGGGAGACATACGAGAGACCCAGTACTTC. It specifies CASSSWGDIRETQYF. The V gene is TRBV7-9, the J gene TRBJ2-5; D is possibly TRBD2 (5 bases). Germline CDR1 is SEHNR and CDR2 is FQNEAQ (reference sequence). V was pared by 4 bases and J by 4 bases, with 16 bases between. CDR3 length: 15 residues.

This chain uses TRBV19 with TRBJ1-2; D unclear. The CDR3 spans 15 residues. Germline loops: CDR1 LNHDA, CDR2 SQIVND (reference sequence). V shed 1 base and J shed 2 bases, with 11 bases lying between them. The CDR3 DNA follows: TGTGCCAGTAGTATAGGAAGGAGACCCAACTATGGCTACACCTTC. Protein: CASSIGRRPNYGYTF.

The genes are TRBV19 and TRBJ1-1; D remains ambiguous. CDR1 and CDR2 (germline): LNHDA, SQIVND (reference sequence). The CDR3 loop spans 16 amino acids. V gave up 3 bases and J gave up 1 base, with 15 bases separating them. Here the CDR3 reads CASSILAAFKNTEAFF. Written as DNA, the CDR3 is TGTGCCAGTAGTATCCTAGCCGCCTTTAAGAACACTGAAGCTTTCTTT.

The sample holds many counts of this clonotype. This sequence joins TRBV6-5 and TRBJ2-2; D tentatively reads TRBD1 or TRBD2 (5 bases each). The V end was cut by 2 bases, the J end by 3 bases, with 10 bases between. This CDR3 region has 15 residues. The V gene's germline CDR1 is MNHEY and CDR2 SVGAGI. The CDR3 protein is CASSYGTRDTGELFF. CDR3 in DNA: TGTGCCAGCAGTTACGGGACCAGAGACACCGGGGAGCTGTTTTTT.